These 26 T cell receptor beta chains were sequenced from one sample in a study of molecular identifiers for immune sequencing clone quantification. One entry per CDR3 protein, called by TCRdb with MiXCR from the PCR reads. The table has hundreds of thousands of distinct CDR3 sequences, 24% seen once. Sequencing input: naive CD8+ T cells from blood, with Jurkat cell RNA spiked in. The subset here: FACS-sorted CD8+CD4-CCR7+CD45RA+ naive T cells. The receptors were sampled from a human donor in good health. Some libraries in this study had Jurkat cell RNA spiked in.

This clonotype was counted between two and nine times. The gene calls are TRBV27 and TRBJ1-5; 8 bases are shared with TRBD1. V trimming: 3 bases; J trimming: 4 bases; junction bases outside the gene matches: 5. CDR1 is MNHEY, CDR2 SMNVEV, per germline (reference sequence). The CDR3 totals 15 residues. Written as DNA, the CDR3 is TGTGCCAGCAGTTTTGGGACAGGAACGAATCAGCCCCAGCATTTT. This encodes CASSFGTGTNQPQHF.

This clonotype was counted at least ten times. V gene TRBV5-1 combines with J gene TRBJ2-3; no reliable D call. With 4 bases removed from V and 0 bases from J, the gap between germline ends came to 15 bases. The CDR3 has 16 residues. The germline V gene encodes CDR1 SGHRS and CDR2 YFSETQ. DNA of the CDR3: TGCGCCAGCAGCGTTGGCGTCGTGGAGAGCACAGATACGCAGTATTTT. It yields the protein CASSVGVVESTDTQYF.

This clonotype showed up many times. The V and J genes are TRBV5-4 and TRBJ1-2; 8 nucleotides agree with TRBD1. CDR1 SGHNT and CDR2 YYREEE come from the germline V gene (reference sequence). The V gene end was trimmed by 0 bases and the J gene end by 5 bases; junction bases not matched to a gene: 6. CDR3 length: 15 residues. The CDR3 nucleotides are TGTGCCAGCAGCTTGGCGGGACAGGAGGGGTATGGCTACACCTTC. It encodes CASSLAGQEGYGYTF.

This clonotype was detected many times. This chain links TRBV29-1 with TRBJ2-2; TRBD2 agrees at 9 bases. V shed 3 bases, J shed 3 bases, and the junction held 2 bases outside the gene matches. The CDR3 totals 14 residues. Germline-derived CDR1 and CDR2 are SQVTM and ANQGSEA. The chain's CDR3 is CSVDVAGDTGELFF. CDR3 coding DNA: TGCAGCGTTGATGTAGCGGGAGACACCGGGGAGCTGTTTTTT.

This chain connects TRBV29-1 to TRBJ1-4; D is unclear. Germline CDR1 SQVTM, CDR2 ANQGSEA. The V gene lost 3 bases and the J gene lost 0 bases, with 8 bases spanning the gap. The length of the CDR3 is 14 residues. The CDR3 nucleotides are TGCAGCGTTGATAGAAGGGCAACTAATGAAAAACTGTTTTTT. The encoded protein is CSVDRRATNEKLFF.

The CDR3 loop is CGRSSRDGLDYEQYF. CDR3 bases: TGTGGCAGGAGTTCCCGGGACGGACTAGACTACGAGCAGTACTTC. The chain is built from TRBV28 and TRBJ2-7; the match to TRBD2 covers 7 bases. This CDR3 has 15 amino acids. Germline V CDR1 and CDR2: MDHEN, SYDVKM. The whole variable domain, remainder taken from reference TRBV28 and TRBJ2-7, is DVKVTQSSRYLVKRTGEKVFLECVQDMDHENMFWYRQDPGLGLRLIYFSYDVKMKEKGDIPEGYSVSREKKERFSLILESASTNQTSMYLCGRSSRDGLDYEQYFGPGTRLTVT.

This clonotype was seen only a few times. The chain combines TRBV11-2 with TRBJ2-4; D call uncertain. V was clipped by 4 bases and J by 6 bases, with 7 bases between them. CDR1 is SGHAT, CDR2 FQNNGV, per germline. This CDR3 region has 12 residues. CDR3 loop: CASSSAGNIQYF. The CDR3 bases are TGTGCCAGCAGCTCTGCAGGAAACATTCAGTACTTC.

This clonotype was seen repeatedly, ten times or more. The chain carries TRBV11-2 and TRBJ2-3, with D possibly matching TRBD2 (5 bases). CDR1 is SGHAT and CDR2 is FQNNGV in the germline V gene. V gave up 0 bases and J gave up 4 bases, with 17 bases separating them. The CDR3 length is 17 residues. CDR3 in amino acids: CASSLDWELSGADTQYF. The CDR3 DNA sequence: TGTGCCAGCAGCTTAGATTGGGAGTTAAGTGGGGCAGATACGCAGTATTTT.

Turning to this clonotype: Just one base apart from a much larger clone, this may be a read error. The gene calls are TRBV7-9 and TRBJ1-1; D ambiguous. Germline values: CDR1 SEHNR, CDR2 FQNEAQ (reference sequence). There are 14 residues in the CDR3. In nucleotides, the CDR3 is TGTGCCAGCAGCTCATCCCGGAAGAACACTGAAACTTTCTTT. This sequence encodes CASSSSRKNTETFF.

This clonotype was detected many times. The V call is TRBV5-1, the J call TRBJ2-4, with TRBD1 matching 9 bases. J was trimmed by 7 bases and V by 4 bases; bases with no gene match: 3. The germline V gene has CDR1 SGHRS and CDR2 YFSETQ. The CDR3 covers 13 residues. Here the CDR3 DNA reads TGCGCCAGCAGCGAAGGACAGGGGAACATTCAGTACTTC. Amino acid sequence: CASSEGQGNIQYF.

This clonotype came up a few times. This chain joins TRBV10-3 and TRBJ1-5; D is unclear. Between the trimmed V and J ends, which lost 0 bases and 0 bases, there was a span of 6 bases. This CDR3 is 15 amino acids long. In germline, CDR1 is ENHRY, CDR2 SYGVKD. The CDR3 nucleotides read TGTGCCATCAGTGAGTCCGGTTCTAGCAATCAGCCCCAGCATTTT. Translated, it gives CAISESGSSNQPQHF.

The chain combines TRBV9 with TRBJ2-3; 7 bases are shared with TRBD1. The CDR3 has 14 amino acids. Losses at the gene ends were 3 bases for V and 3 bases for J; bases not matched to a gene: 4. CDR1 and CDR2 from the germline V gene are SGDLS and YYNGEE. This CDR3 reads CASSDRGWTDTQYF. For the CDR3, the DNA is TGTGCCAGCAGCGACAGGGGATGGACAGATACGCAGTATTTT. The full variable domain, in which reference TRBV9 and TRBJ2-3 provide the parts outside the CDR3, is DSGVTQTPKHLITATGQRVTLRCSPRSGDLSVYWYQQSLDQGLQFLIQYYNGEERAKGNILERFSAQQFPDLHSELNLSSLELGDSALYFCASSDRGWTDTQYFGPGTRLTVL.

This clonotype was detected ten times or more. DNA of the CDR3: TGTGCCAGCAGCTTGACAGGGGGCCACACAGATACGCAGTATTTT. It yields the protein CASSLTGGHTDTQYF. The chain carries TRBV12-3 or TRBV12-4 and TRBJ2-3; 10 nucleotides match TRBD1. V was clipped by 6 bases and J by 2 bases; unmatched bases: 5. The CDR3 sequence is 15 residues long.

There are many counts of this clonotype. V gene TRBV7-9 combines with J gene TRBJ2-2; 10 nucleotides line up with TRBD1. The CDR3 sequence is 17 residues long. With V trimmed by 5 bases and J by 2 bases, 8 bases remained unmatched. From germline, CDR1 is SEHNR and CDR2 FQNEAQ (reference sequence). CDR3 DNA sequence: TGTGCCAGCAGCCGACAGGGGGCATATCTCAACACCGGGGAGCTGTTTTTT. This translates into CASSRQGAYLNTGELFF.

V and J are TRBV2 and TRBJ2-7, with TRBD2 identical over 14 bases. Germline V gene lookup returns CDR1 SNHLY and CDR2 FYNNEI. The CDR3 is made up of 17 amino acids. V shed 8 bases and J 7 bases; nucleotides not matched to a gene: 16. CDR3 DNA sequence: TGTGCCAGCGGTCGTCCCCCCGGGACTAGCGGGAGTGGAGAGCAGTACTTC. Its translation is CASGRPPGTSGSGEQYF.

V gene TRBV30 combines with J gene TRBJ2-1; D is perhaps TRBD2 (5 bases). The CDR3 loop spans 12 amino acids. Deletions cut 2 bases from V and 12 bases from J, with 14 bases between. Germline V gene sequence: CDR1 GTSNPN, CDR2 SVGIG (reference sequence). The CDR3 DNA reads TGTGCCTGGAGTACCGCAGCGGATGGGCAGTTCTTC. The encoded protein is CAWSTAADGQFF.

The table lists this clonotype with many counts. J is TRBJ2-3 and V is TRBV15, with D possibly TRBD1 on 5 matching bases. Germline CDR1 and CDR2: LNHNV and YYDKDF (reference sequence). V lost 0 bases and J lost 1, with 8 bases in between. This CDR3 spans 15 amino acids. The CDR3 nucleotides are TGTGCCACCAGCAGAGACAGGGTGGGCACAGATACGCAGTATTTT. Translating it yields CATSRDRVGTDTQYF. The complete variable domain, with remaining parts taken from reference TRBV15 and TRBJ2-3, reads DAMVIQNPRYQVTQFGKPVTLSCSQTLNHNVMYWYQQKSSQAPKLLFHYYDKDFNNEADTPDNFQSRRPNTSFCFLDIRSPGLGDTAMYLCATSRDRVGTDTQYFGPGTRLTVL.

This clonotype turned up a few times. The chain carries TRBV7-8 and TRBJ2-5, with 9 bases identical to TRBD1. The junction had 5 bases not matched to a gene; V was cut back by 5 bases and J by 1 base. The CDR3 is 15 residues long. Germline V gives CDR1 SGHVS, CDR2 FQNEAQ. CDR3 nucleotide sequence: TGTGCCAGCAGCCCGGGGGACAGGGTCCAAGAGACCCAGTACTTC. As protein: CASSPGDRVQETQYF.

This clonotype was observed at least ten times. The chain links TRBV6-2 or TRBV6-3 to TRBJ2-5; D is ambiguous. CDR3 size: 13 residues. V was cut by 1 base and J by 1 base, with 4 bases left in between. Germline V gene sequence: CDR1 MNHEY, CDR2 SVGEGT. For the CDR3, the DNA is TGTGCCAGCAGTTACTTTACCCAAGAGACCCAGTACTTC. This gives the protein CASSYFTQETQYF.

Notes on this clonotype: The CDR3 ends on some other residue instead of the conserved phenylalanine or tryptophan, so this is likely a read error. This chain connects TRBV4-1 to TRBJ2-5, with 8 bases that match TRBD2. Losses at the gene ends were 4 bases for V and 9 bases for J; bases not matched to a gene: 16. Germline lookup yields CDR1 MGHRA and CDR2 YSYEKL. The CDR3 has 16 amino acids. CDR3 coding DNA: TGCGCCAGCAGCCCGAGCCCGCGGGGGGCCTATGAGGCCCAGTACTAC. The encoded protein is CASSPSPRGAYEAQYY.

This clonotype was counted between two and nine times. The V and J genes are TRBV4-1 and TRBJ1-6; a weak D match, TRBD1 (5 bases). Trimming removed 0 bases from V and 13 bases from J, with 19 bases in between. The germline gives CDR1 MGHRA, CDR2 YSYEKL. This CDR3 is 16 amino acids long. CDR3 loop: CASSQDVAREYRPLHF. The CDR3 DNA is TGCGCCAGCAGCCAAGATGTGGCCAGGGAATATCGTCCCCTCCACTTT.

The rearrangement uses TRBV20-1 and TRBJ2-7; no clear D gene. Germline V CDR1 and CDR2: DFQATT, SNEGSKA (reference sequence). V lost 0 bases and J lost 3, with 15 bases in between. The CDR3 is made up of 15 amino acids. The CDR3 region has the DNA TGCAGTGCTAGAGATAAGCAGGCAGGCATCTACGAGCAGTACTTC. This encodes CSARDKQAGIYEQYF.

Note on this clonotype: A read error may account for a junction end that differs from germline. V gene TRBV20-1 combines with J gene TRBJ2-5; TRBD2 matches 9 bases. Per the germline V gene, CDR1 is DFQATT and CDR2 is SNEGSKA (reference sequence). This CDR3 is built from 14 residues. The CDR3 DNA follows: TGCAATGCCGGGGGTAGCGGGAGACAAGAGCCCCAGTACTTC. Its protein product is CNAGGSGRQEPQYF.

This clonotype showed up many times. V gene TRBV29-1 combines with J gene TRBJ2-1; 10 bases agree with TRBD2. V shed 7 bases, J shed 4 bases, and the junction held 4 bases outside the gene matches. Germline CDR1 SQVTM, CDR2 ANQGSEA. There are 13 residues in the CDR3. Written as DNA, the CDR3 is TGCAGCGGCGTACTAGCGGGGTACAATGAGCAGTTCTTC. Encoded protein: CSGVLAGYNEQFF.

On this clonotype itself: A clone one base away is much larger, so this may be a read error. The chain's CDR3 is CASSLAPGGTQEAQYF. The CDR3 coding sequence is TGTGCCAGCAGCTTAGCTCCCGGGGGGACTCAAGAGGCCCAGTACTTC. The V and J genes are TRBV7-9 and TRBJ2-5; 7 bases are shared with TRBD2. The CDR3 length is 16 residues. Germline CDR1 and CDR2: SEHNR and FQNEAQ (reference sequence).

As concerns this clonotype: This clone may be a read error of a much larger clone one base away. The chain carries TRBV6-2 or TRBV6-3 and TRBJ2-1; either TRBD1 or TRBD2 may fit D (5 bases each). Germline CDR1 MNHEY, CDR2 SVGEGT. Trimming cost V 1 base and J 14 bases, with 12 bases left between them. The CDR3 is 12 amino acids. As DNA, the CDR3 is TGTGCCAGCAGTTACTTTTGGGGGTTTGAGTTCTTC. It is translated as CASSYFWGFEFF.